The 5 T cell receptor beta chains reported below all come from one sample, sequenced in a study of T cell repertoires in cytomegalovirus infection (dated by TCRdb to the late 2010s). These receptors have no known antigen. Sequencing was performed on an Illumina HiSeq 1500. The public sequencing data were trimmed at Q25 with fastp and processed into clonotypes with MiXCR by TCRdb, which kept only in-frame beta chains. Here each entry gathers all rows of one CDR3 protein and keeps the most common genes and DNA. Recorded for this sample are about 900,000 distinct CDR3 sequences; about a third of them occurred a single time. Jointly, the top ten make up 11% to 15% of the sample. The intended sense of this specimen's treatment or condition label: in vitro stimulation with specific CMV peptide epitopes to enrich CMV-specific T cells. Specimen: cultured CD8+ T cells from PBMCs, collected from culture after CMV antigen stimulation. Receptors were obtained from a human donor in good health (CMV status not recorded). Some clones in this sample may be carry-over from other donors' samples.

The V gene is TRBV6-2 or TRBV6-3, the J gene TRBJ2-1, with 10 bases fitting TRBD2. Germline V lookup: CDR1 MNHEY, CDR2 SVGEGT. CDR3 length equals 14 residues. With 5 bases clipped from V and 6 bases from J, the junction kept 4 bases outside the gene matches. The DNA for the CDR3 is TGTGCCAGCAGTCACGGGACTAGCGTCAATGAGCAGTTCTTC. It specifies CASSHGTSVNEQFF.

Remarks on this clonotype: Given a much more abundant clone one base away, this may be a read error. The chain combines TRBV12-3 or TRBV12-4 with TRBJ1-4; D is uncertain. Trimming removed 6 bases at V and 8 bases at J, with 10 bases between. This CDR3 comprises 12 residues. The CDR3 loop is CASSPDEEKLFF. CDR3 nucleotides: TGTGCCAGCAGCCCGGACGAAGAAAAACTGTTTTTT.

The J gene is TRBJ2-3, the V gene TRBV6-2 or TRBV6-3; possibly TRBD1 for D (6 bases). Germline CDR1 and CDR2: MNHEY and SVGEGT. Trimming removed 5 bases at V and 2 bases at J, with 11 bases between. CDR3 size: 14 residues. In nucleotides, the CDR3 is TGTGCCAGCAGTCCACAGGGACCCACAGATACGCAGTATTTT. Residues: CASSPQGPTDTQYF.

This clonotype occurred a few times. The V gene is TRBV6-2 or TRBV6-3, the J gene TRBJ2-7, with D unclear. The germline V gene has CDR1 MNHEY and CDR2 SVGEGT. This CDR3 comprises 12 residues. Deletions cut 0 bases from V and 6 bases from J, with 6 bases between. Here the CDR3 DNA reads TGTGCCAGCAGTTACTCGCCCGCCGAGCAGTACGTC. It yields the protein CASSYSPAEQYV.

The chain couples TRBV6-6 to TRBJ2-1; 9 nucleotides match TRBD1. Germline assignment: CDR1 MNHNY and CDR2 SVGAGI (reference sequence). V lost 6 bases to trimming and J lost 9 bases; unmatched junction nucleotides: 12. The CDR3 covers 15 residues. Written as DNA, the CDR3 is TGTGCCAGCAGCCCTTTCGGGGACAGGGATGGTGAGCAGTTCTTC. Translating it yields CASSPFGDRDGEQFF.